This T cell receptor (beta chain) was retrieved from a study of long-term antiretroviral therapy in people with HIV. Study as a whole: The oldest specimens predate the 2015 immediate-ART recommendation by about a decade. Regarding the study as a whole: Unavailable data included ART adherence, viral resistance and therapy changes (switches in treatment).

Cryopreserved PBMC, at roughly 0.85-11 million per sample, were present before DNA extraction. As concerns this clone: Its antigen is unidentified.

The CDR3 is made up of 16 amino acids. Germline V lookup: CDR1 MNHEY, CDR2 SMNVEV (reference sequence). The ends were cut back, 1 base at V and 4 bases at J, with 15 bases in the middle. An immunoSEQ assay, version v3.0, was performed at survey level. The data were produced by immunoSEQ multiplex PCR, yet TCRdb's version contains in-frame clones alone and is incomplete. This table has about 43,000 clones, 86% appearing once. This sequence joins TRBV27 and TRBJ2-3; weak D call: TRBD2 (7 bases). Source: unsorted PBMCs, taken 0.1 years before starting antiretroviral therapy. The receptor comes from a woman aged 45 to 65 with HIV. The CDR3 DNA reads as TGTGCCAGCAGTTTATGGGGCGGGGGCCCCTCAGATACGCAGTATTTT. Translating it yields CASSLWGGGPSDTQYF.